These T cell receptor beta chains were read from a single sample in a study of Graves' ophthalmopathy and Graves' hyperthyroidism. Via MiXCR, TCRdb re-called the multiplex PCR reads, giving one row per CDR3 protein. The repertoire holds 450,000 or so distinct CDR3 sequences, with about an eighth as singletons. Sample: blood. The receptors were gathered from a woman under 40 with Graves' ophthalmopathy. CDR3s include the opening cysteine and the closing phenylalanine or tryptophan. The order of the fields is D gene, CDR3 length, V gene, J gene, clone size, CDR3 protein, CDR3 DNA. The D gene is left open where the match is weak. Part of the rows lack a size; the others show once, few, many or a class for expanded clones.

-	15	TRBV28	TRBJ2-6	many	CASSLSGSGANVLTF	TGTGCCAGCAGTTTATCCGGCTCTGGGGCCAACGTCCTGACTTTC
-	14	TRBV12-3/TRBV12-4	TRBJ2-5	-	CASSPFTSRETQYF	TGTGCCAGCAGTCCTTTCACCAGCCGGGAGACCCAGTACTTC
-	16	TRBV7-2	TRBJ1-5	many	CASSLGVDGGTAPQHF	TGTGCCAGCAGCTTAGGGGTGGACGGTGGCACGGCTCCCCAGCATTTT
-	14	TRBV5-1	TRBJ2-2	many	CASSHDPDTGELFF	TGCGCCAGCAGCCATGATCCGGACACCGGGGAGCTGTTTTTT
TRBD1	16	TRBV20-1	TRBJ1-6	many	CSAADREITYNSPLHF	TGCAGTGCTGCAGACAGGGAGATTACCTATAATTCACCCCTCCACTTT
TRBD1	15	TRBV12-3/TRBV12-4	TRBJ1-1	-	CASSATGGSNTEAFF	TGTGCCAGCAGCGCCACAGGGGGATCGAACACTGAAGCTTTCTTT
-	12	TRBV12-3/TRBV12-4	TRBJ1-5	many	CASTLGFQPQHF	TGTGCCAGCACCCTGGGGTTCCAGCCCCAGCATTTT
-	15	TRBV12-3/TRBV12-4	TRBJ1-1	-	CASSLGVRMDTEAFF	TGTGCCAGCAGTTTAGGGGTCCGCATGGACACTGAAGCTTTCTTT
-	14	TRBV6-5	TRBJ1-2	many	CASSSPGPPGGYTF	TGTGCCAGCAGTTCCCCGGGTCCCCCTGGAGGCTACACCTTC
TRBD1	17	TRBV12-3/TRBV12-4	TRBJ1-5	many	CASSVARQGVVNQPQHF	TGTGCCAGCAGCGTCGCCCGACAGGGAGTCGTCAATCAGCCCCAGCATTTT
TRBD2	14	TRBV19	TRBJ2-2	many	CASIRGRDTGELFF	TGTGCCAGTATTCGGGGGAGGGACACCGGGGAGCTGTTTTTT
TRBD1	13	TRBV6-1	TRBJ2-7	many	CASSRQGAGWQYF	TGTGCCAGCAGTCGCCAGGGGGCTGGGTGGCAGTACTTC
TRBD1	16	TRBV4-1	TRBJ1-2	few	CASSQEEDRGPYGYTF	TGCGCCAGCAGCCAAGAGGAAGACAGGGGGCCCTATGGCTACACCTTC
-	14	TRBV30	TRBJ1-1	many	CASETGRGLDRAFF	TGTGCTTCGGAGACGGGCCGGGGCCTCGATCGGGCTTTCTTT
TRBD1	13	TRBV5-1	TRBJ2-7	many	CASSPTGFNEQYF	TGCGCCAGCAGCCCGACAGGGTTCAACGAGCAGTACTTC
-	14	TRBV20-1	TRBJ2-4	many	CSARGQLAKNIQYF	TGCAGTGCCCGGGGACAACTAGCCAAAAACATTCAGTACTTC
-	12	TRBV28	TRBJ1-1	many	CASSLARLEAFF	TGTGCCAGCAGTTTAGCCCGCCTTGAAGCTTTCTTT
TRBD1	14	TRBV28	TRBJ1-5	many	CASSFGTGVQPQHF	TGTGCCAGCAGTTTTGGGACAGGGGTGCAGCCCCAGCATTTT
TRBD2	15	TRBV7-8	TRBJ2-7	-	CASSLERGSSYEQYF	TGTGCCAGCAGCTTAGAGCGGGGTAGCTCCTACGAGCAGTACTTC
-	9	TRBV10-3	TRBJ1-1	many	CAISGEAFF	TGTGCCATCAGCGGGGAAGCTTTCTTT
-	12	TRBV4-1	TRBJ2-7	many	CASSGSIGEQYF	TGCGCCAGCAGTGGATCCATTGGAGAGCAGTACTTC
TRBD1	15	TRBV25-1	TRBJ1-1	many	CASSEGQGSGTEAFF	TGTGCCAGCAGTGAGGGACAGGGGTCGGGCACTGAAGCTTTCTTT
-	14	TRBV7-9	TRBJ2-7	many	CASRASGNPYEQYF	TGTGCCAGCAGAGCCTCGGGGAATCCCTACGAGCAGTACTTC
-	15	TRBV20-1	TRBJ2-7	many	CSAKRGLAENYEQYF	TGCAGTGCTAAAAGGGGGCTAGCGGAAAACTACGAGCAGTACTTC
TRBD1	15	TRBV28	TRBJ2-3	many	CASILGTGSTDTQYF	TGTGCCAGCATTTTAGGGACAGGGAGCACAGATACGCAGTATTTT